This entry describes one TCR beta chain. Its specificity is unknown. The CDR3 is 14 residues long. The germline V gene has CDR1 LNHDA and CDR2 SQIVND (reference sequence). Trimming removed 5 bases from V and 8 bases from J, with 18 bases in between. Serving as healthy controls were blood bank volunteers based in Maryland, USA. Unsorted libraries were generated from 2 million PBMCs. These cells had been stored in RNAlater at -80 C. This entry comes from a study of neurological immune-mediated disorders. Points from the study as a whole: HTLV-1-associated myelopathy showed the most TCR clonal expansion; multiple sclerosis the least, below healthy controls.

Every sequencing run produced over 160 million TCR-beta sequences, and the sequences from any one run covered 15-18 subjects. MiXCR was run by TCRdb on the 5' RACE reads, yielding one entry per CDR3 protein. The sample includes more than 70,000 distinct CDR3 sequences, roughly 17% of them seen just once. Sample: PBMCs. This sequence originates from a woman aged 40-49 years in good health. The V gene is TRBV19, the J gene TRBJ1-2, with a possible D match to TRBD1 (5 bases). DNA for the CDR3: TGTGCCAGTAGTTCCCCCGGGGCCTTAAGAGGCTACACCTTC. Its translation is CASSSPGALRGYTF.